This T cell receptor beta chain was identified during a study of blood T cell repertoires in COVID-19. On the study more broadly: The United States, Italy and Spain provided the acute and convalescent COVID-19 samples. T cells, B-cell-depleted T cells, or PBMCs supplied cDNA or gDNA.

Original processing notes: Nucleated cell counts were estimated from reference gene primer amplification. This table comes from immunoSEQ multiplex PCR, and its TCRdb copy is limited to in-frame clones, with some not included. That table is the source of V, J and clone size, and D and trimming were worked out from the DNA. Here the sample spans hundreds of thousands of clones, around 87% being singletons. This clone occurred once. Individuals drawn from 24 US areas were about 18 to 100 years old. This CDR3 spans 17 amino acids. Germline lookup yields CDR1 MNHEY and CDR2 SMNVEV (reference sequence). With 8 bases removed from V and 1 base from J, the gap between germline ends came to 20 bases.

This sequence joins TRBV27 and TRBJ1-4; D gene ambiguous. The receptor was isolated from a woman between 50 and 59 years old who had recovered from COVID-19. Sequenced input: PBMCs or T cells enriched from blood (not recorded which). The CDR3 DNA is TGTGCCAGCGGACTATCCATATACAGAGGAACTAATGAAAAACTGTTTTTT. Its protein product is CASGLSIYRGTNEKLFF.